The sample holds a few counts of the clone carrying this TCR beta chain. Its antigen is not known. Losses at the gene ends were 2 bases for V and 4 bases for J; bases not matched to a gene: 11. The CDR3 covers 17 residues. From germline, CDR1 is SEHNR and CDR2 FQNEAQ (reference sequence). In building TCR beta libraries, iRepertoire HTBI primers were used together with Arm-PCR of CDR3 regions. A single record per CDR3 protein comes from TCRdb applying MiXCR to the multiplex PCR reads. Counted here are 500,000 or so distinct CDR3 sequences, roughly 15% occurring once; the ten biggest clones make up approximately 25%. The data derive from a study of regulatory T cells in long-lasting Graves disease. Findings of the study overall: Persistent disease exhibited a predilection for TRBV28, TRBJ1-2 and TRBJ2-5.

Time point meaning: newly diagnosed GD, antithyroid drugs for less than 3 months. TCR sequences were obtained from RNA taken from PBMCs. A further study also used this sample, focusing on T cells in Graves' hyperthyroidism and ophthalmopathy. That report adds: Using the HTBI primer set, a first-round RT-PCR was run on the TCR CDR3.

The sequence was collected from a woman aged 35-60 years with Graves disease. The J gene is TRBJ2-1, the V gene TRBV7-9; 7 bases align to TRBD2. The sample consisted of peripheral blood mononuclear cells (PBMCs), taken at new diagnosis, from a patient treated with antithyroid drugs. The CDR3: CASSLMASGNNYNEQFF. The DNA for the CDR3 is TGTGCCAGCAGCTTAATGGCTAGCGGAAACAATTACAATGAGCAGTTCTTC.